A selection of T cell receptor beta chains follows, all from one sample in a study of long-term antiretroviral therapy in people with HIV. TCRdb keeps only in-frame clones here, not all; method: immunoSEQ multiplex PCR. The sample consists of around 21,000 clones, 65% to 90% of them appearing once. The sequencing used unsorted PBMCs, collected 0.1 years before starting antiretroviral therapy. These receptors were collected from a man between 35 and 55 years old with HIV. Each CDR3 is given with its conserved first and last residue. Fields, in order: CDR3 length, V gene, J gene, clone size, D gene, CDR3 DNA, CDR3 protein. The D gene is left open where the match is weak. Part of the rows lack a size; the others show once, few, many or a class for expanded clones.

>16|TRBV11-2|TRBJ1-1|.|.
TGTGCCAGCAGCCGATCCCATGGACAGTTTAACACTGAAGCTTTCTTT
CASSRSHGQFNTEAFF
>13|TRBV18|TRBJ2-3|.|.
TGTGCCAGCTCACCTCAAAGCACAGATACGCAGTATTTT
CASSPQSTDTQYF
>13|TRBV7-8|TRBJ1-2|.|.
TGTGCCAGCAGCCCCCCCCTCTTATATGGCTACACCTTC
CASSPPLLYGYTF
>10|TRBV20-1|TRBJ2-5|.|.
TGCAGTGCTAGAGAACGGACCCAGTACTTC
CSARERTQYF
>16|TRBV5-6|TRBJ2-3|.|.
TGTGCCAGCAGCTTGGGGGGGCCAGGGGAAACAGATACGCAGTATTTT
CASSLGGPGETDTQYF
>13|TRBV27|TRBJ2-7|.|.
TGTGCCAGCAGCTTGGATGGGGGGTACGAGCAGTACTTC
CASSLDGGYEQYF
>16|TRBV7-6|TRBJ1-3|.|.
TGTGCCAGCAGCTTAGCGTCCACGATGGCTGGAAACACCATATATTTT
CASSLASTMAGNTIYF
>15|TRBV25-1|TRBJ1-3|few|.
TGTGCCAGCAGTGACAGCACCCGGCAAGGAAACACCATATATTTT
CASSDSTRQGNTIYF
>16|TRBV9|TRBJ2-2|.|.
TGTGCCAGCAGCGCCCCAGGGTCTCGATCTCCCGGGGAGCTGTTTTTT
CASSAPGSRSPGELFF
>14|TRBV2|TRBJ1-2|.|TRBD1
TGTGCCAGCAGTGTCCTGGACAGGGGCGATGGCTACACCTTC
CASSVLDRGDGYTF
>15|TRBV2|TRBJ1-2|.|TRBD1
TGTGCCAGCAGTGAACTACGGGACAGGCCCTATGGCTACACCTTC
CASSELRDRPYGYTF
>13|TRBV7-9|TRBJ2-2|once|.
TGTGCCAGCAGCCCCCGACTCAGAGGGGAGCTGTTTTTT
CASSPRLRGELFF
>14|TRBV7-9|TRBJ2-1|.|.
TGTGCCAGCAGCTTATTATCTAGCTACAATGAGCAGTTCTTC
CASSLLSSYNEQFF
>15|TRBV6-5|TRBJ1-1|.|.
TGTGCCAGCAGGCGTCCGGGACATATGAACACTGAAGCTTTCTTT
CASRRPGHMNTEAFF
>14|TRBV6-5|TRBJ2-7|few|TRBD1
TGTGCCAGCAGATCCGGGACAGGGGGCTACGAGCAGTACTTC
CASRSGTGGYEQYF
>13|TRBV14|TRBJ1-1|.|.
TGTGCCAGCAGCCCCCCCGTCTCAGCTGAAGCTTTCTTT
CASSPPVSAEAFF
>17|TRBV4-2|TRBJ2-1|.|TRBD2
TGTGCCAGCAGCCGCTTCTACGGGACTAGCGTTAGCAATGAGCAGTTCTTC
CASSRFYGTSVSNEQFF
>16|TRBV4-3|TRBJ2-7|few|.
TGCGCCAGCAGCCAAGTTTTCGTCAGGGGTGGCTACGAGCAGTACTTC
CASSQVFVRGGYEQYF
>13|TRBV6-5|TRBJ1-3|.|.
TGTGCCAGCAGTTCTGACACTGGAAACACCATATATTTT
CASSSDTGNTIYF
>13|TRBV12-1|TRBJ1-2|.|.
TGTGCCAGCAGCTCAACAGGGGGCTATGGCTACACCTTC
CASSSTGGYGYTF
>15|TRBV25-1|TRBJ2-7|.|.
TGTGCCAGCAGTAAGGGGAGAGACCTATTCTACGAGCAGTACTTC
CASSKGRDLFYEQYF
>13|TRBV5-1|TRBJ1-1|medium-sized|.
TGCGCCAGCAGCTTGGAAACGAACACTGAAGCTTTCTTT
CASSLETNTEAFF
>16|TRBV2|TRBJ2-5|.|TRBD2
TGTGCCAGCAGTGAGGAACTAGCGGGAGTGGGAGAGACCCAGTACTTC
CASSEELAGVGETQYF
>15|TRBV5-6|TRBJ2-2|few|TRBD1
TGTGCCAGCAGTCGGGACAGGGGCTTGACCGGGGAGCTGTTTTTT
CASSRDRGLTGELFF
>13|TRBV29-1|TRBJ1-6|once|.
TGCAGCGTTCGTGTGGGGTATAATTCACCCCTCCACTTT
CSVRVGYNSPLHF
>14|TRBV5-1|TRBJ1-1|.|.
TGCGCCAGCAGCTTGGTGTCTGCGAACACTGAAGCTTTCTTT
CASSLVSANTEAFF
>11|TRBV6-6|TRBJ2-7|.|.
TGTGCCAGCAGTTATGGGGCCGAGCAGTACTTC
CASSYGAEQYF